This paragraph covers one T cell receptor (beta chain) sequence. As yet, its antigen is unknown. The data originate from a study of OX40 agonist ivuxolimab in advanced cancers. About the research overall: Eligibility admitted prior anti-PD-1, anti-PD-L1 or anti-CTLA-4 therapy; 35% to 40% had some.

Germline loops: CDR1 LGHNA, CDR2 YNFKEQ. The trim removed 3 bases at V and 2 bases at J, leaving 15 bases unmatched. CDR3 length: 20 amino acids. Findings and caveats of the study: In general, CD8+ T cells held more expanded clones than CD4+ did, on average.

Patients with autoimmune history or systemic immunosuppression were excluded. Patients had blood sampled at baseline and again on cycle 4 day 1 and cycle 7 day 1. Clones were read by immunoSEQ multiplex PCR, and TCRdb kept only the in-frame ones, dropping some. The table lists 60,000 or so clones, around 90% of them singletons. Sequenced material: CD4+ or CD8+ T cells sorted from blood, taken in a trial of the OX40 agonist ivuxolimab. The V and J genes are TRBV4-2 and TRBJ2-3; 12 bases line up with TRBD1. The clonotype originates from an adult with an advanced solid tumor such as melanoma, head and neck, liver or kidney cancer. DNA of the CDR3: TGTGCCAGCAGCCAGCCCCAGGGGGGGGGACAGGGGGCGATCACAGATACGCAGTATTTT. Encoded protein: CASSQPQGGGQGAITDTQYF.